Shown below are 20 T cell receptor beta chains from a single sample sequenced in a study of T cell responses to AZD1222 COVID-19 vaccine. Method: immunoSEQ multiplex PCR; TCRdb's copy keeps in-frame clones and lacks some. The sample lists roughly 150,000 clones, 87% seen once, with around 1% in the top ten. Sequenced here: peripheral blood, sampled 28 days after the second AZD1222 dose. Source of these receptors: an adult who received the AZD1222 COVID-19 vaccine.

The chain recombines TRBV11-2 with TRBJ2-6; D may be TRBD1 (6 bases). Trimming removed 4 bases from V and 4 bases from J, with 14 bases in between. Germline CDR1 is SGHAT and CDR2 is FQNNGV. This CDR3 has 16 residues. The CDR3 reads CASSSLQGTGANVLTF. CDR3 DNA: TGTGCCAGCAGCTCCCTCCAGGGGACCGGGGCCAACGTCCTGACTTTC.

The chain combines TRBV5-1 with TRBJ2-5, with D hard to call. V gave up 5 bases and J gave up 5 bases, with 16 bases separating them. The V gene's germline CDR1 is SGHRS and CDR2 YFSETQ. The CDR3 extends over 14 amino acids. The CDR3: CASRHAGPGETQYF. The CDR3, as DNA: TGCGCCAGCAGACATGCTGGCCCCGGGGAGACCCAGTACTTC.

This sequence joins TRBV28 and TRBJ2-7; maybe TRBD2 (7 bases). Germline V gene sequence: CDR1 MDHEN, CDR2 SYDVKM. This CDR3 contains 17 residues. V gave up 5 bases and J gave up 3 bases, with 23 bases separating them. CDR3 in amino acids: CASSTPRGAGERYEQYF. The CDR3 DNA sequence: TGTGCCAGCAGTACGCCCCGGGGGGCGGGGGAGCGCTACGAGCAGTACTTC.

This rearrangement joins TRBV5-4 to TRBJ1-1; D ambiguous. Trimming took 4 bases from V and 5 from J, leaving 12 bases between them. Germline CDR1 and CDR2: SGHNT and YYREEE (reference sequence). The CDR3 spans 13 residues. CDR3 in amino acids: CASSDLLRTEAFF. CDR3 nucleotide sequence: TGTGCCAGCAGCGACCTCTTACGGACTGAAGCTTTCTTT.

The chain uses TRBV19 and TRBJ1-1, with a weak D call TRBD1 (5 bases). From germline, CDR1 is LNHDA and CDR2 SQIVND (reference sequence). The CDR3 runs 15 residues. V gave up 4 bases and J gave up 1 base, with 13 bases separating them. The CDR3 is CASSTVLRGNTEAFF. DNA for the CDR3: TGTGCCAGTAGTACGGTTTTGAGGGGGAACACTGAAGCTTTCTTT. Variable domain in full (rest from reference TRBV19 and TRBJ1-1): DGGITQSPKYLFRKEGQNVTLSCEQNLNHDAMYWYRQDPGQGLRLIYYSQIVNDFQKGDIAEGYSVSREKKESFPLTVTSAQKNPTAFYLCASSTVLRGNTEAFFGQGTRLTVV.

J is TRBJ1-6 and V is TRBV4-1, with D hard to call. The V gene's germline CDR1 is MGHRA and CDR2 YSYEKL. The CDR3 loop spans 16 amino acids. Trimming stripped 2 bases from V and 0 bases from J, with 8 bases between. CDR3 bases: TGCGCCAGCAGCCAACTACTAAACTCCTATAATTCACCCCTCCACTTT. Protein product: CASSQLLNSYNSPLHF.

This chain connects TRBV6-6 to TRBJ2-3, with D uncertain. The V end lost 0 bases, the J end lost 0 bases, and 4 bases lay between the germline ends. CDR1 is MNHNY and CDR2 is SVGAGI in the germline V gene (reference sequence). The CDR3 spans 14 residues. The CDR3 DNA follows: TGTGCCAGCAGTTACTCGTCTAGCACAGATACGCAGTATTTT. This codes for CASSYSSSTDTQYF.

The chain recombines TRBV27 with TRBJ2-1, with D possibly TRBD2 on 5 matching bases. Germline assignment: CDR1 MNHEY and CDR2 SMNVEV (reference sequence). V gave up 3 bases and J gave up 0 bases, with 9 bases separating them. The CDR3 is 15 residues long. The CDR3 sequence is CASSFERSSYNEQFF. The DNA for the CDR3 is TGTGCCAGCAGTTTCGAGCGGAGCTCCTACAATGAGCAGTTCTTC.

This clone has only one observation. The chain carries TRBV6-2 or TRBV6-3 and TRBJ2-7; 11 bases line up with TRBD2. The CDR3 length is 18 residues. The V gene's germline CDR1 is MNHEY and CDR2 SVGEGT. The trim removed 5 bases at V and 0 bases at J, leaving 12 bases unmatched. The DNA for the CDR3 is TGTGCCAGCAGTACGGGGGGAAGACTAGCGGGATACTCCTACGAGCAGTACTTC. Translated: CASSTGGRLAGYSYEQYF.

The rearrangement joins TRBV6-5 to TRBJ1-5; D might be TRBD1 (5 bases). Germline CDR1 MNHEY, CDR2 SVGAGI. V lost 6 bases and J lost 3, with 15 bases in between. This CDR3 comprises 15 residues. The CDR3 DNA reads TGTGCCAGCAGAAGGTCGCAGGGCATCAATCAGCCCCAGCATTTT. This encodes CASRRSQGINQPQHF.

This chain uses TRBV19 with TRBJ2-5; 8 nucleotides match TRBD1. This CDR3 region has 14 residues. CDR1 and CDR2 from the germline V gene are LNHDA and SQIVND (reference sequence). J lost 2 bases, V lost 6 bases, and 5 bases had no gene match. In DNA, the CDR3 is TGTGCCAGTAGCCCCACAGGGGGGCAAGAGACCCAGTACTTC. Amino acids: CASSPTGGQETQYF.

This clone was detected only once. As DNA, the CDR3 is TGTGCCAGCAGCCACGTTAGGAGGGCGACTAACTACAATGAGCAGTTCTTC. Protein product: CASSHVRRATNYNEQFF. The rearrangement uses TRBV14 and TRBJ2-1; tentatively, D is TRBD2 (6 bases). Trimming took off 3 bases at V and 3 bases at J, with 18 bases between the two ends. Germline CDR1 and CDR2: SGHDN and FVKESK. The CDR3 extends over 17 amino acids. The full variable domain, rest sourced from reference TRBV14 and TRBJ2-1, is EAGVTQFPSHSVIEKGQTVTLRCDPISGHDNLYWYRRVMGKEIKFLLHFVKESKQDESGMPNNRFLAERTGGTYSTLKVQPAELEDSGVYFCASSHVRRATNYNEQFFGPGTRLTVL.

This chain links TRBV7-8 with TRBJ1-2; 9 bases match TRBD1. CDR3 length: 17 amino acids. V was clipped by 2 bases and J by 2 bases; unmatched bases: 9. Germline V gene sequence: CDR1 SGHVS, CDR2 FQNEAQ. CDR3 protein: CASSLWGKGQGNYGYTF. Written as DNA, the CDR3 is TGTGCCAGCAGCTTATGGGGGAAAGGACAGGGGAACTATGGCTACACCTTC.

The CDR3 reads CASRTRSGVTEAFF. Here the CDR3 DNA reads TGTGCCAGCAGGACCAGGTCGGGGGTCACTGAAGCTTTCTTT. This chain links TRBV6-6 with TRBJ1-1; tentative D call: TRBD1 (5 bases). The germline V and J ends were trimmed by 6 bases and 4 bases, with 15 bases remaining between them. This CDR3 comprises 14 residues. Germline CDR1 is MNHNY and CDR2 is SVGAGI (reference sequence).

CDR3 loop: CASKTGATGELFF. The CDR3 DNA sequence: TGTGCCAGCAAGACAGGGGCCACCGGGGAGCTGTTTTTT. The chain links TRBV3-1 (or the pseudogene TRBV3-2) to TRBJ2-2; TRBD1 matches at 8 bases. The V segment lost 7 bases and the J segment 4 bases; nucleotides outside the gene matches: 2. This CDR3 has 13 residues. Germline V CDR1 and CDR2: LGHDT, YNNKEL (reference sequence).

This chain uses TRBV9 with TRBJ1-2, with D tentatively TRBD1 (5 bases). V was cut by 5 bases and J by 2 bases, with 10 bases left in between. CDR1 and CDR2 (germline): SGDLS, YYNGEE. This CDR3 spans 13 amino acids. This CDR3 reads CASRDSINYGYTF. The DNA for the CDR3 is TGTGCCAGCAGAGACAGTATCAACTATGGCTACACCTTC. Full variable domain (remainder filled in from reference TRBV9 and TRBJ1-2): DSGVTQTPKHLITATGQRVTLRCSPRSGDLSVYWYQQSLDQGLQFLIQYYNGEERAKGNILERFSAQQFPDLHSELNLSSLELGDSALYFCASRDSINYGYTFGSGTRLTVV.

The rearrangement links TRBV7-8 to TRBJ2-3, with 8 bases that match TRBD2. Germline-derived CDR1 and CDR2 are SGHVS and FQNEAQ. The CDR3 is 18 amino acids. Unmatched junction bases numbered 13, after V lost 5 bases and J lost 0 bases. Written as DNA, the CDR3 is TGTGCCAGCAGCCCCCGACCTCTTAGCGGGGCTAGCACAGATACGCAGTATTTT. It yields the protein CASSPRPLSGASTDTQYF.

V usage is TRBV6-1 and J usage is TRBJ2-3; D call uncertain. Trimming took off 2 bases at V and 5 bases at J, with 17 bases between the two ends. This CDR3 is built from 16 residues. Per the germline V gene, CDR1 is MNHNS and CDR2 is SASEGT. For the CDR3, the DNA is TGTGCCAGCAGTGAATCGGCCCCTCTGGTGGGAGATACGCAGTATTTT. Amino acid sequence: CASSESAPLVGDTQYF.

V gene TRBV20-1 combines with J gene TRBJ1-5; D remains unclear. From germline, CDR1 is DFQATT and CDR2 SNEGSKA (reference sequence). The CDR3 is 14 amino acids. Trimming took 3 bases from V and 5 from J, leaving 14 bases between them. The CDR3 loop reads CSASGRREDQPQHF. As DNA, the CDR3 is TGCAGTGCTAGTGGCAGGAGGGAGGATCAGCCCCAGCATTTT.

The chain employs TRBV12-3 or TRBV12-4 and TRBJ1-5; D gene uncertain. V was trimmed by 2 bases and J by 6 bases, leaving 8 bases between them. The CDR3 loop spans 13 amino acids. The CDR3 DNA reads as TGTGCCAGCAGTTTAAGGGTAGGTCAGCCCCAGCATTTT. Translating gives CASSLRVGQPQHF.